This TCR beta chain was captured by sequencing in a study of cytomegalovirus exposure and HLA in healthy donors. V lost 5 bases, J lost 3 bases, and 5 bases lay in between. The CDR3 consists of 11 residues. Germline values: CDR1 SEHNR, CDR2 FQNEAQ (reference sequence). Amplification used 60 Vbeta primers and 13 Jbeta primers. Data came from immunoSEQ multiplex PCR; TCRdb stores just in-frame clones and leaves some out. The sample holds about 100,000 clones; over 60% are singletons and the top ten take approximately 5%. The clonotype was recovered from a woman between 18 and 29 years old in good health and CMV-seropositive. This chain uses TRBV7-9 with TRBJ2-7; D might be TRBD2 (5 bases). Sample: PBMCs. CDR3 sequence (DNA): TGTGCCAGCAGCGGGAGCTACGAGCAGTACTTC. It yields the protein CASSGSYEQYF. The full variable domain, completed using reference TRBV7-9 and TRBJ2-7, is DTGVSQNPRHKITKRGQNVTFRCDPISEHNRLYWYRQTLGQGPEFLTYFQNEAQLEKSRLLSDRFSAERPKGSFSTLEIQRTEQGDSAMYLCASSGSYEQYFGPGTRLTVT.